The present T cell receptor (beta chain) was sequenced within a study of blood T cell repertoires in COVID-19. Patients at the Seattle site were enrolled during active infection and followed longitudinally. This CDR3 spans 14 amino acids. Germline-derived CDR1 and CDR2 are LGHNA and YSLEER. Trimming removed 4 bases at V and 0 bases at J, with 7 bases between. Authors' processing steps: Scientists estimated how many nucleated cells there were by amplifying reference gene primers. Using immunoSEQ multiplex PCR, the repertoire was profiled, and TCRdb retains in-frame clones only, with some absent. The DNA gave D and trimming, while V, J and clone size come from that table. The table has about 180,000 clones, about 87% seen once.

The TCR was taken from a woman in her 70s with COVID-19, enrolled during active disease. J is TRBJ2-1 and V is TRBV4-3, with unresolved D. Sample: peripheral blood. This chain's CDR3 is CASSRRSSYNEQFF. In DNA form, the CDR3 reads TGCGCCAGCAGCCGAAGGAGCTCCTACAATGAGCAGTTCTTC.